What follows describes a single T cell receptor beta chain. Measured with immunoSEQ multiplex PCR; TCRdb has only the in-frame clones, and not every one. Here the sample spans around 300,000 clones, around 90% being singletons. The CDR3 runs to 14 residues. Trimming left V 1 base short and J 5 bases short, with 9 bases between. Per the germline V gene, CDR1 is SGHTA and CDR2 is FQGTGA. The sample originates from a study of shared clonotypes between healthy human individuals. This sequence joins TRBV7-3 and TRBJ2-1; D is perhaps TRBD1 (5 bases). This receptor was taken from a man aged 18 to 30 in good health. The specimen sequenced was memory CD8+ T cells sorted from blood. The subset here: CD45RO+ cells pooled with CCR7-negative TemRA cells. This CDR3 reads CASSLIVTDNEQFF. The CDR3 DNA follows: TGTGCCAGCAGCTTAATAGTGACAGACAATGAGCAGTTCTTC.